The 13 T cell receptor beta chains below all came from one sample that was sequenced in a study of blood T cell repertoires in COVID-19. The protocol was immunoSEQ multiplex PCR, while the TCRdb copy is restricted to in-frame clones and leaves out a portion. The sample shows over 70,000 clones, 70% to 90% of them seen only once. The sample taken for sequencing was peripheral blood. The receptors originated from a man in his sixties with COVID-19, enrolled during active disease.

The chain employs TRBV7-2 and TRBJ2-5, with 8 bases matching TRBD1. Germline CDR1 reads SGHTA; CDR2 reads FQGNSA. V was pared by 2 bases and J by 2 bases, with 7 bases of the junction left unmatched. The CDR3 has 16 amino acids. The CDR3 reads CASSLPPGQGQETQYF. The CDR3 DNA reads as TGTGCCAGCAGCTTACCCCCCGGACAGGGACAAGAGACCCAGTACTTC.

Ten or more counts support this clone. This sequence joins TRBV5-6 and TRBJ1-5, with a weak D call TRBD1 (5 bases). CDR1 is SGHDT and CDR2 is YYEEEE in the germline V gene. V shed 1 base and J shed 2 bases, with 7 bases lying between them. CDR3 length equals 14 residues. CDR3 protein: CASSLFRGNQPQHF. The CDR3, as DNA: TGTGCCAGCAGCTTGTTCAGGGGCAATCAGCCCCAGCATTTT.

The chain uses TRBV6-1 and TRBJ1-2, with D perhaps TRBD1 (6 bases). Germline V gene sequence: CDR1 MNHNS, CDR2 SASEGT. The CDR3 consists of 13 residues. Trimming left V 0 bases short and J 7 bases short, with 9 bases between. The CDR3 nucleotides are TGTGCCAGCAGTGAAGCGCTAGGGGGTGGCTACACCTTC. Its translation: CASSEALGGGYTF.

In its sample, this clone was seen once. This chain connects TRBV12-5 to TRBJ2-1, with D hard to call. Trimming shortened V by 3 bases and J by 10 bases, and 10 bases separated the two germline ends. The CDR3 runs 12 residues. CDR1 is LGHNT and CDR2 is FRNRAP in the germline V gene. CDR3: CASGFSLGEQFF. CDR3 bases: TGTGCTAGTGGTTTTTCGTTGGGCGAGCAGTTCTTC.

J is TRBJ2-7 and V is TRBV6-5; no clear D. The CDR3 extends over 13 amino acids. The V end was cut by 2 bases, the J end by 3 bases, with 8 bases between. Germline CDR1 reads MNHEY; CDR2 reads SVGAGI. CDR3 region: CASSYRAGYEQYF. In DNA form, the CDR3 reads TGTGCCAGCAGTTACAGAGCTGGCTACGAGCAGTACTTC.

The J gene is TRBJ1-1, the V gene TRBV6-1; D uncertain. In germline, CDR1 is MNHNS, CDR2 SASEGT. This CDR3 spans 15 amino acids. V was shortened by 1 base and J by 5 bases, with 14 bases between the two germline ends. The CDR3 DNA is TGTGCCAGCAGTGAAGGAGTGGTCGGGGAAACTGAAGCTTTCTTT. Encoded protein: CASSEGVVGETEAFF.

J is TRBJ1-6 and V is TRBV18, with TRBD1 matching 7 bases. The junction had 6 bases not matched to a gene; V was cut back by 8 bases and J by 2 bases. The CDR3 has 15 amino acids. CDR1 and CDR2 from the germline V gene are KGHSH and LQKENI. CDR3 region: CASDTGETYNSPLHF. As DNA, the CDR3 is TGTGCCAGCGACACAGGGGAGACCTATAATTCACCCCTCCACTTT.

The chain uses TRBV19 and TRBJ1-1, with D possibly matching TRBD1 (6 bases). The CDR3 contains 14 residues. The V gene lost 7 bases and the J gene lost 0 bases, with 12 bases spanning the gap. Germline CDR1 reads LNHDA; CDR2 reads SQIVND (reference sequence). The CDR3 sequence is CASTYRVVNTEAFF. The CDR3 DNA follows: TGTGCCAGTACTTACAGGGTGGTGAACACTGAAGCTTTCTTT. Full variable domain (remainder filled in from reference TRBV19 and TRBJ1-1): DGGITQSPKYLFRKEGQNVTLSCEQNLNHDAMYWYRQDPGQGLRLIYYSQIVNDFQKGDIAEGYSVSREKKESFPLTVTSAQKNPTAFYLCASTYRVVNTEAFFGQGTRLTVV.

This clone qualifies as large (0.1 to 1%). The chain joins TRBV28 to TRBJ2-2, with 7 bases identical to TRBD1. This CDR3 region has 14 residues. V was clipped by 3 bases and J by 4 bases; unmatched bases: 2. Germline V gene sequence: CDR1 MDHEN, CDR2 SYDVKM. The CDR3 DNA sequence: TGTGCCAGCAGTTTTCACAGGGGCACCGGGGAGCTGTTTTTT. This translates into CASSFHRGTGELFF. Supplemented by reference TRBV28 and TRBJ2-2, the full variable domain reads DVKVTQSSRYLVKRTGEKVFLECVQDMDHENMFWYRQDPGLGLRLIYFSYDVKMKEKGDIPEGYSVSREKKERFSLILESASTNQTSMYLCASSFHRGTGELFFGEGSRLTVL.

V and J are TRBV9 and TRBJ2-5; D possibly corresponds to TRBD2 (6 bases). The V and J ends lost 1 base and 1 base respectively, with 11 bases between them. Per germline, CDR1 SGDLS and CDR2 YYNGEE. The CDR3 loop spans 15 amino acids. The CDR3 region has the DNA TGTGCCAGCAGCGTAAAAGCGGGCCTCCAAGAGACCCAGTACTTC. It codes for CASSVKAGLQETQYF.

A few counts support this clone. The chain couples TRBV7-2 to TRBJ2-2; 9 bases map to TRBD2. CDR3 length: 18 amino acids. V trimming: 1 base; J trimming: 8 bases; junction bases outside the gene matches: 14. Germline V lookup: CDR1 SGHTA, CDR2 FQGNSA. This CDR3 reads CASSLVWSSGTTGGELFF. CDR3 bases: TGTGCCAGCAGCTTAGTATGGTCTAGCGGGACTACAGGGGGGGAGCTGTTTTTT.

The chain combines TRBV2 with TRBJ2-1; 7 bases match TRBD2. The CDR3 consists of 14 residues. V trimming: 6 bases; J trimming: 0 bases; junction bases outside the gene matches: 2. Germline V gene data show CDR1 as SNHLY and CDR2 as FYNNEI. DNA for the CDR3: TGTGCCAGCAGAACTAGCGTCTCCTACAATGAGCAGTTCTTC. Translated, it gives CASRTSVSYNEQFF.

This chain connects TRBV27 to TRBJ1-2, with 10 nucleotides matching TRBD1. The CDR3 loop spans 14 amino acids. V dropped 5 bases and J dropped 7; count of bases not matched to a gene: 7. The V gene's germline CDR1 is MNHEY and CDR2 SMNVEV (reference sequence). The CDR3 loop reads CASSLGGTGAGYTF. DNA of the CDR3: TGTGCCAGCAGTCTGGGAGGGACAGGGGCTGGCTACACCTTC.